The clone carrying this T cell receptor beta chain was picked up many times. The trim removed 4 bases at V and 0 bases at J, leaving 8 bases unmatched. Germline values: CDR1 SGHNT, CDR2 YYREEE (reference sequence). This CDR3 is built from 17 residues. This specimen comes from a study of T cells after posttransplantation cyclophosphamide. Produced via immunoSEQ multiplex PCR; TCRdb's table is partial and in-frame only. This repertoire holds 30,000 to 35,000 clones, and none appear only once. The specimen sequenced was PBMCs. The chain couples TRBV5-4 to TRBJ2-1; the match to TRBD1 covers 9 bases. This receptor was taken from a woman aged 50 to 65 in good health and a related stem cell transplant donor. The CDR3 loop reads CASSAPPTGGSYNEQFF. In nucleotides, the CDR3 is TGTGCCAGCAGCGCTCCCCCGACAGGGGGCTCCTACAATGAGCAGTTCTTC.